This TCR beta chain comes out of a study of CD8 T cells in ankylosing spondylitis. Study results and limitations: Past research had described some motif variants in reactive arthritis synovial fluid and blood.

A remark on this clonotype: The antigen remains unidentified. The junction differs from germline at one of its ends, possibly a read error.

The CDR3 has 16 residues. Germline CDR1 DFQATT, CDR2 SNEGSKA (reference sequence). It was by quantitative 5'-RACE with molecular barcodes that TCR beta libraries were made. TCRdb analysed the 5' RACE reads with MiXCR anew, one entry per CDR3 protein. The sample contains 350,000 or so distinct CDR3 sequences, approximately 10% of which appear only once. The source of this sequence is a female donor with ankylosing spondylitis or in good health (not recorded which). The sequencing sample was made of blood, either unsorted or a sorted T cell fraction (not recorded which). The chain is built from TRBV20-1 and TRBJ1-5, with 8 bases fitting TRBD1. CDR3 region: CCARDRTGSSNQPQHF. CDR3 sequence (DNA): TGCTGTGCTAGAGACCGGACAGGGTCTAGCAATCAGCCCCAGCATTTT.